These 15 T cell receptor beta chains were sequenced from one sample in a study of CXCR3-negative and CXCR3-positive naive CD8 T cells. UMI-tagged TRB cDNA libraries were built via 5' RACE. TCRdb processed the 5' RACE reads again and assigns one entry to each CDR3 protein, with no DNA. The repertoire shows 85,000 to 120,000 distinct CDR3 sequences; the top ten hold roughly 0.38%. Study results and limitations: CXCR3-positive naive cells carried more hydrophobic TRB CDR3s than CXCR3-negative ones.

These receptors are not linked to any known antigen. The sequenced sample was naive CXCR3+ CD8+ T cells from blood. Subset given: CD45RO-CCR7+CD27+CD95- naive CD8+ T cells expressing CXCR3 (TNR3+). Receptor source: a human donor in good health. Some clones in this sample may be carry-over from other donors' samples.

The chain uses TRBV6-5 and TRBJ2-5. From germline, CDR1 is MNHEY and CDR2 SVGAGI. This CDR3 region has 14 residues. CDR3 region: CASSFLEGAETQYF.

The gene calls are TRBV7-9 and TRBJ1-2; as DNA is missing, the TRBD1 call by TCRdb cannot be tested. In germline, CDR1 is SEHNR, CDR2 FQNEAQ (reference sequence). The length of the CDR3 is 15 residues. CDR3 in amino acids: CASSSVLQGGYGYTF.

V usage is TRBV6-5 and J usage is TRBJ2-3; TCRdb selects TRBD1, and the lack of DNA leaves this call unchecked. Germline V gene lookup returns CDR1 MNHEY and CDR2 SVGAGI. The CDR3 spans 15 residues. The CDR3 region is CASSPLGESTDTQYF.

The chain uses TRBV5-5 and TRBJ1-5. The CDR3 contains 16 residues. Germline V lookup: CDR1 SGHKS, CDR2 YYEKEE (reference sequence). The CDR3 spells CASSHGDPDLHQPQHF.

The J gene is TRBJ2-2, the V gene TRBV29-1; TCRdb's D call, TRBD2, is unchecked because there is no DNA. CDR1 is SQVTM and CDR2 is ANQGSEA in the germline V gene. The CDR3 is made up of 18 amino acids. The CDR3 spells CSVEIVHREGTNTGELFF.

CDR3 loop: CASSWGGQFYGYTF. The rearrangement links TRBV7-2 to TRBJ1-2; absent DNA, TCRdb's TRBD1 call cannot be checked. The CDR3 is 14 amino acids. Germline V gene lookup returns CDR1 SGHTA and CDR2 FQGNSA.

This chain connects TRBV20-1 to TRBJ2-1; TCRdb names TRBD1, which stays unverified in the absence of DNA. Per the germline V gene, CDR1 is DFQATT and CDR2 is SNEGSKA (reference sequence). CDR3 length equals 15 residues. CDR3 sequence reads: CSARDMAGGIDEQFF.

The chain uses TRBV20-1 and TRBJ2-5. This CDR3 region has 13 residues. Germline V gene data show CDR1 as DFQATT and CDR2 as SNEGSKA (reference sequence). CDR3 residues: CSAIAGYQETQYF.

The gene calls are TRBV5-1 and TRBJ2-1; TCRdb lists TRBD2, though no DNA is available to test this call. The CDR3 is made up of 15 amino acids. In germline, CDR1 is SGHRS, CDR2 YFSETQ. CDR3 sequence reads: CASSLRLAGVDEQFF.

The chain combines TRBV5-1 with TRBJ2-7; TCRdb calls TRBD2, which cannot be checked without DNA. The germline V gene has CDR1 SGHRS and CDR2 YFSETQ. This CDR3 is built from 16 residues. Here the CDR3 reads CASSPHRAGGSYEQYF.

V usage is TRBV29-1 and J usage is TRBJ2-2; absent DNA, TCRdb's TRBD1 call cannot be checked. Germline CDR1 reads SQVTM; CDR2 reads ANQGSEA. The CDR3 runs 14 residues. CDR3 loop: CSVDWGSNTGELFF.

This chain's CDR3 is CSVEGDDTQYF. This rearrangement joins TRBV29-1 to TRBJ2-3. The CDR3 sequence is 11 residues long. From germline, CDR1 is SQVTM and CDR2 ANQGSEA.

The chain joins TRBV6-2 or TRBV6-3 to TRBJ1-5; the TCRdb D gene call, TRBD1, has no DNA to confirm it. This CDR3 is built from 15 residues. Germline V CDR1 and CDR2: MNHEY, SVGEGT. The CDR3 sequence: CASSLDRGGNQPQHF.

J is TRBJ2-1 and V is TRBV29-1; the TCRdb call, TRBD1, lacks DNA for checking. Germline CDR1 is SQVTM and CDR2 is ANQGSEA. The CDR3 consists of 15 residues. The CDR3 here is CSVEGFDREGNEQFF.

The chain is built from TRBV18 and TRBJ2-3; absent DNA, TCRdb's TRBD2 call cannot be checked. From germline, CDR1 is KGHSH and CDR2 LQKENI. This CDR3 spans 21 amino acids. This CDR3 reads CASSPSTGTSGRARSTDTQYF.